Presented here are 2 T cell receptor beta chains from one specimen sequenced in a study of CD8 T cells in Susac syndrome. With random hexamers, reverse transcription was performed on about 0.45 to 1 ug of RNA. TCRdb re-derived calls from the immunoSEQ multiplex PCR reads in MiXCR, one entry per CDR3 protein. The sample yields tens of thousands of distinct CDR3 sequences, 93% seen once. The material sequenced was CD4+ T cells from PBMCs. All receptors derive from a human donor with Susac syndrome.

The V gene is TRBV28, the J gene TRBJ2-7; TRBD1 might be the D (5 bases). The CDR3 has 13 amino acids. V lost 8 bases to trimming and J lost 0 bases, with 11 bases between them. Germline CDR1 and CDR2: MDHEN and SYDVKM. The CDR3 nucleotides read TGTGCCAGCTCGGACACCATCTCCTACGAGCAGTACTTC. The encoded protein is CASSDTISYEQYF. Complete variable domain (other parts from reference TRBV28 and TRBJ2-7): DVKVTQSSRYLVKRTGEKVFLECVQDMDHENMFWYRQDPGLGLRLIYFSYDVKMKEKGDIPEGYSVSREKKERFSLILESASTNQTSMYLCASSDTISYEQYFGPGTRLTVT.

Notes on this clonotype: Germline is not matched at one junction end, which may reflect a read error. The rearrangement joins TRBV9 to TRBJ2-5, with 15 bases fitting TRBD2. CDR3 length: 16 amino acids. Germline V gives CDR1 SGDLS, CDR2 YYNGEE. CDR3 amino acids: CTSSVGTSGGQGTQYF. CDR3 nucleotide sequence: TGTACCAGCAGCGTAGGGACTAGCGGGGGGCAGGGGACCCAGTACTTC.